A selection of T cell receptor beta chains follows, all from one sample in a study of T-cell reconstitution after alpha-beta-depleted transplantation in children. TCRdb reprocessed the PCR reads via MiXCR and lists one record per CDR3 protein. The sample has some 280,000 distinct CDR3 sequences; around 9.6% are singletons. Sequenced material: PBMCs from the stem cell graft donor, taken from the stem cell graft. The source is a human donor who donated a stem cell graft to a child with SCID. CDR3s include the opening cysteine and the closing phenylalanine or tryptophan. The D gene is left open where the match is weak. Expanded clones are given a class, and other clones once, few, many or no size at all.

>TRBJ2-7|TRBV7-9|-|-
CASSFGDSEQYF
TGTGCCAGCAGCTTTGGTGACAGCGAGCAGTACTTC
>TRBJ2-3|TRBV19|few|-
CASHSGGTDTQYF
TGTGCCAGCCACTCGGGCGGGACAGATACGCAGTATTTT
>TRBJ2-7|TRBV10-3|many|-
CAIGILGGNWPYEQYF
TGTGCCATCGGCATTCTTGGGGGGAATTGGCCCTACGAGCAGTACTTC
>TRBJ1-5|TRBV5-1|few|-
CASSLGGGAGNQPQHF
TGCGCCAGCAGCTTGGGAGGGGGAGCGGGCAATCAGCCCCAGCATTTT
>TRBJ1-1|TRBV7-3|many|TRBD1
CASSLDRVTEAFF
TGTGCCAGCAGCTTAGACAGGGTAACTGAAGCTTTCTTT
>TRBJ1-1|TRBV10-3|few|TRBD1
CAIRQGTVNTEAFF
TGTGCCATCAGGCAAGGGACAGTAAACACTGAAGCTTTCTTT
>TRBJ2-1|TRBV12-3/TRBV12-4|few|-
CASSSANYNEQFF
TGTGCCAGCAGTTCCGCGAACTACAATGAGCAGTTCTTC
>TRBJ2-5|TRBV7-9|-|-
CASSLASLQKTQYF
TGTGCCAGCAGCTTAGCAAGCCTGCAAAAGACCCAGTACTTC
>TRBJ1-2|TRBV11-2|few|-
CASSFREIYGYTF
TGTGCCAGCAGCTTCCGGGAGATCTATGGCTACACCTTC
>TRBJ2-2|TRBV2|few|TRBD1
CASSGTGFTGELFF
TGTGCCAGCAGCGGGACAGGGTTCACCGGGGAGCTGTTTTTT
>TRBJ2-3|TRBV15|few|-
CATSRDPIQQSDTQYF
TGTGCCACCAGCAGAGATCCGATTCAGCAGTCAGATACGCAGTATTTT
>TRBJ1-5|TRBV2|-|TRBD1
CASSPINFRDRGQPQHF
TGTGCCAGCAGTCCAATTAACTTCCGGGACAGGGGTCAGCCCCAGCATTTT
>TRBJ2-1|TRBV28|-|TRBD2
CASSPGTSGGVNEQFF
TGTGCCAGCAGCCCTGGGACTAGCGGGGGGGTCAATGAGCAGTTCTTC
>TRBJ1-2|TRBV10-2|many|-
CASSDGANYGYTF
TGCGCCAGCAGTGACGGAGCTAACTATGGCTACACCTTC
>TRBJ2-7|TRBV29-1|-|-
CSVDSHYEQYF
TGCAGCGTTGATTCACACTACGAGCAGTACTTC
>TRBJ2-2|TRBV6-5|-|-
CASSYSLGNTGELFF
TGTGCCAGCAGTTACTCCCTGGGGAACACCGGGGAGCTGTTTTTT
>TRBJ2-5|TRBV12-3/TRBV12-4|many|-
CASSSAGRPQETQYF
TGTGCCAGCAGCTCAGCGGGCCGACCCCAAGAGACCCAGTACTTC
>TRBJ2-1|TRBV5-1|many|TRBD2
CASSPRLAGGTYNEQFF
TGCGCCAGCAGCCCCCGACTAGCGGGGGGCACGTACAATGAGCAGTTCTTC
>TRBJ2-7|TRBV6-5|-|-
CASSWGRTGTYEQYF
TGTGCCAGCAGTTGGGGGCGGACGGGGACCTACGAGCAGTACTTC
>TRBJ2-5|TRBV7-8|few|-
CASSLAAGSGETQYF
TGTGCCAGCAGCTTAGCAGCCGGCTCTGGGGAGACCCAGTACTTC
>TRBJ1-1|TRBV12-3/TRBV12-4|-|-
CASSRGGRAFF
TGTGCCAGCAGTCGAGGCGGGAGGGCTTTCTTT
>TRBJ2-2|TRBV18|few|-
CASSPLKPGQINTGELFF
TGTGCCAGCTCACCACTAAAGCCGGGACAAATAAACACCGGGGAGCTGTTTTTT
>TRBJ1-1|TRBV29-1|many|-
CSAARGPPGTEAFF
TGCAGCGCTGCCCGGGGCCCCCCCGGCACTGAAGCTTTCTTT
>TRBJ1-1|TRBV7-6|few|TRBD1
CASSLDTGGVDTEAFF
TGTGCCAGCAGCTTAGATACAGGGGGCGTCGACACTGAAGCTTTCTTT
>TRBJ2-3|TRBV10-3|-|-
CAISVEDTQYF
TGTGCCATCAGTGTTGAAGATACGCAGTATTTT
>TRBJ1-3|TRBV12-3/TRBV12-4|few|-
CASSPASGNTIYF
TGTGCCAGCAGCCCGGCCTCTGGAAACACCATATATTTT
>TRBJ2-3|TRBV10-3|many|-
CAIRKGGSDTQYF
TGTGCCATCAGGAAGGGGGGGTCAGATACGCAGTATTTT
>TRBJ1-2|TRBV12-3/TRBV12-4|-|TRBD1
CASGTGTNYGYTF
TGTGCCAGCGGGACAGGCACTAACTATGGCTACACCTTC
>TRBJ1-1|TRBV12-3/TRBV12-4|-|-
CASSLKPDTEAFF
TGTGCCAGCAGTTTAAAACCCGACACTGAAGCTTTCTTT
>TRBJ2-1|TRBV20-1|few|TRBD1
CSARSPGTGYNEQFF
TGCAGTGCACGCTCACCCGGGACAGGTTACAATGAGCAGTTCTTC
>TRBJ2-3|TRBV10-3|few|-
CAISLQARDTQYF
TGTGCCATCAGTCTACAGGCCCGTGATACGCAGTATTTT
>TRBJ2-3|TRBV7-9|many|TRBD1
CASSLGDRKITDTQYF
TGTGCCAGCAGCCTAGGGGACAGGAAAATCACAGATACGCAGTATTTT
>TRBJ2-7|TRBV6-5|-|-
CASSRNLYEQYF
TGTGCCAGCAGCCGTAACCTCTACGAGCAGTACTTC
>TRBJ1-4|TRBV4-2|-|-
CASSPDGSRINATNEKLFF
TGTGCCAGCAGCCCGGATGGTTCAAGGATAAATGCAACTAATGAAAAACTGTTTTTT
>TRBJ2-1|TRBV12-3/TRBV12-4|many|-
CASSLWGNEQFF
TGCGCCAGCAGCTTGTGGGGGAATGAGCAGTTCTTC
>TRBJ2-1|TRBV4-1|-|TRBD2
CASSQGVLAGNNEQFF
TGCGCCAGCAGCCAAGGTGTACTAGCGGGGAATAATGAGCAGTTCTTC
>TRBJ2-2|TRBV20-1|-|-
CSARDGGSYTGELFF
TGCAGTGCTAGAGATGGGGGGTCGTACACCGGGGAGCTGTTTTTT
>TRBJ2-4|TRBV6-2/TRBV6-3|many|-
CASNEDEAKNIQYF
TGTGCCAGCAACGAGGACGAAGCCAAAAACATTCAGTACTTC
>TRBJ2-2|TRBV7-2|few|TRBD2
CASSLVTSGVTGELFF
TGTGCCAGCAGCTTAGTTACTAGCGGGGTCACCGGGGAGCTGTTTTTT
>TRBJ1-1|TRBV25-1|-|-
CASSEITFAGTEAFF
TGTGCCAGCAGTGAAATTACTTTTGCGGGCACTGAAGCTTTCTTT
>TRBJ2-2|TRBV29-1|-|TRBD1
CSAGTGESTGELFF
TGCAGCGCAGGGACAGGGGAGTCCACCGGGGAGCTGTTTTTT
>TRBJ2-3|TRBV20-1|-|-
CSARRLGTSTDTQYF
TGCAGTGCTCGGAGACTAGGGACTAGCACAGATACGCAGTATTTT
>TRBJ2-7|TRBV10-2|many|-
CASSDPGQGSSYEQYF
TGCGCCAGCAGTGACCCCGGGCAGGGTAGCTCCTACGAGCAGTACTTC
>TRBJ2-2|TRBV7-6|few|-
CASSLARTAAGELFF
TGTGCCAGCAGCTTAGCCCGGACCGCGGCCGGGGAGCTGTTTTTT
>TRBJ1-2|TRBV27|few|-
CASSSRKGVGGYTF
TGTGCCAGCAGTTCCCGGAAAGGGGTTGGTGGCTACACCTTC
>TRBJ2-2|TRBV5-1|many|-
CASSLYFVAGTVTGELFF
TGCGCCAGCAGCTTGTATTTCGTGGCGGGGACAGTCACCGGGGAGCTGTTTTTT
>TRBJ1-6|TRBV5-1|few|TRBD1
CASSSPGQGREPLHF
TGCGCCAGCAGCTCGCCGGGACAGGGAAGAGAACCCCTCCACTTT
>TRBJ2-1|TRBV12-3/TRBV12-4|few|-
CASTWGGGPYNEQFF
TGTGCCAGCACGTGGGGTGGGGGGCCCTACAATGAGCAGTTCTTC
>TRBJ2-3|TRBV27|many|-
CASSSPFDNTDTQYF
TGTGCCAGCAGTTCCCCCTTTGACAACACAGATACGCAGTATTTT
>TRBJ2-1|TRBV18|few|-
CASSPLDYEQFF
TGTGCCAGCTCACCACTCGATTATGAGCAGTTCTTC
>TRBJ2-3|TRBV5-1|-|-
CASSTGPLSADTQYF
TGCGCCAGCAGTACCGGGCCCTTAAGCGCAGATACGCAGTATTTT
>TRBJ2-3|TRBV11-2|-|-
CASSLVGVTGTQYF
TGTGCCAGCAGCTTAGTGGGGGTTACGGGTACGCAGTATTTT
>TRBJ2-5|TRBV29-1|-|-
CSVGGRFQETQYF
TGCAGCGTTGGAGGGCGGTTCCAAGAGACCCAGTACTTC
>TRBJ2-1|TRBV3-1|-|TRBD2
CASSQDRLAGNEQFF
TGTGCCAGCAGCCAAGATCGTCTAGCGGGCAATGAGCAGTTCTTC
>TRBJ2-3|TRBV7-3|-|-
CASSLDGLSTDTQYF
TGTGCCAGCAGCTTAGATGGCCTAAGCACAGATACGCAGTATTTT
>TRBJ2-5|TRBV3-1|many|-
CASSQTRDDKYF
TGTGCCAGCAGCCAGACAAGGGACGATAAGTACTTC
>TRBJ1-4|TRBV4-1|few|-
CASSQDGGYNEKLFF
TGCGCCAGCAGCCAAGATGGGGGCTATAATGAAAAACTGTTTTTT
>TRBJ2-7|TRBV20-1|-|TRBD1
CSAEPGQGSYEQYF
TGCAGTGCGGAACCGGGACAGGGTTCCTACGAGCAGTACTTC
>TRBJ1-1|TRBV5-1|-|TRBD1
CASSLEATGADEAFF
TGCGCCAGCAGCCTGGAGGCGACAGGGGCTGATGAAGCTTTCTTT